Listed here are 31 T cell receptor beta chains from one sample, sequenced in a study of blood T cells in healthy people across ages (dated by TCRdb to 2015 to 2017). The library was made by 5' RACE. TCRdb lists the instrument as Illumina HiSeq 2500. A second PCR of about 6 to 12 cycles was performed with a sample-barcoded 5' primer and a J-beta primer mix. TCRdb cleaned the public reads at Q25 with fastp, built clones with MiXCR and kept in-frame beta chains. Rows are combined by CDR3 protein, so each entry shows the most common genes and DNA. Within this sample are about 680,000 distinct CDR3 sequences, with around 48% of them counted one time only. The top ten clones comprise roughly 30% of the sample. Source material: blood. The receptors come from a woman aged 60 to 75 in good health.

This clonotype was detected only once. V is TRBV3-1 and J is TRBJ2-1, with D perhaps matching TRBD2 (5 bases). Germline V CDR1 and CDR2: LGHDT, YNNKEL (reference sequence). V lost 0 bases and J lost 6, with 15 bases in between. This CDR3 region has 16 residues. CDR3: CASSQDGSSLGNEQFF. CDR3 nucleotide sequence: TGTGCCAGCAGCCAAGATGGGAGTAGCTTGGGCAATGAGCAGTTCTTC.

The chain is built from TRBV5-1 and TRBJ2-3, with D uncertain. The V end lost 4 bases, the J end lost 1 base, and 13 bases lay between the germline ends. Germline V gives CDR1 SGHRS, CDR2 YFSETQ. The CDR3 spans 15 residues. The CDR3 spells CASSNPLGGTDTQYF. DNA for the CDR3: TGCGCCAGCAGCAACCCCTTGGGCGGCACAGATACGCAGTATTTT.

The V and J genes are TRBV2 and TRBJ2-3, with TRBD2 identical over 9 bases. The J segment lost 4 bases and the V segment lost 4 bases, leaving 6 bases of the junction unmatched. CDR3 length equals 15 residues. CDR1 SNHLY and CDR2 FYNNEI come from the germline V gene. CDR3 in DNA: TGTGCCAGCAGTGCGGCGGGAGGGCCTTCAGATACGCAGTATTTT. Protein: CASSAAGGPSDTQYF.

J is TRBJ2-1 and V is TRBV18; a possible D gene is TRBD1 (6 bases). This CDR3 spans 14 amino acids. Germline values: CDR1 KGHSH, CDR2 LQKENI. The V gene lost 3 bases and the J gene lost 3 bases, with 9 bases spanning the gap. CDR3 amino acids: CASSPTQGYNEQFF. The CDR3 DNA reads as TGTGCCAGCTCACCTACACAGGGCTACAATGAGCAGTTCTTC.

This chain uses TRBV15 with TRBJ2-4; D is ambiguous. Judging by the DNA end, TRBJ2-5 fits better; the J call may be wrong. This CDR3 is built from 15 residues. Germline V gene data show CDR1 as LNHNV and CDR2 as YYDKDF (reference sequence). CDR3 in amino acids: CATSRDEGSKETQYF. The CDR3 DNA reads as TGTGCCACCAGCAGAGATGAAGGCAGCAAGGAGACCCAGTACTTC.

The chain combines TRBV5-1 with TRBJ2-1, with TRBD1 identical over 10 bases. Germline CDR1 and CDR2: SGHRS and YFSETQ. The ends lost 0 bases at V and 8 bases at J; junction bases unmatched: 8. The CDR3 spans 16 residues. The CDR3 DNA sequence: TGCGCCAGCAGCTTGGCGGGACAGGGGTCGGTTGATGAGCAGTTCTTC. Translation gives CASSLAGQGSVDEQFF.

The chain combines TRBV4-2 with TRBJ2-7; 14 positions agree with TRBD2. With V trimmed by 1 base and J by 4 bases, 3 bases remained unmatched. There are 16 residues in the CDR3. Germline CDR1 LGHNA, CDR2 YNFKEQ. CDR3 nucleotides: TGTGCCAGCAGCCAAGGCGGGACTAGCGGGAGTTACGAGCAGTACTTC. This gives the protein CASSQGGTSGSYEQYF.

J is TRBJ2-3 and V is TRBV4-3; D is possibly TRBD2 (7 bases). Germline CDR1 is LGHNA and CDR2 is YSLEER. Trimming cost V 1 base and J 4 bases, with 9 bases left between them. CDR3 size: 14 residues. In DNA, the CDR3 is TGCGCCAGCAGCCAAGGAGGGGGGGCAGATACGCAGTATTTT. It yields the protein CASSQGGGADTQYF.

In nucleotides, the CDR3 is TGTGCCAGCAGCTTGAGGAGGGCCAGGTTAGGCACAGATACGCAGTATTTT. It specifies CASSLRRARLGTDTQYF. The genes are TRBV7-2 and TRBJ2-3, with D perhaps matching TRBD2 (6 bases). From germline, CDR1 is SGHTA and CDR2 FQGNSA. This CDR3 contains 17 residues. Trimming left V 3 bases short and J 1 base short, with 17 bases between.

This clonotype has a handful of counts. The chain is built from TRBV20-1 and TRBJ2-3; the D gene could be TRBD1 or TRBD2 (6 bases each). Germline assignment: CDR1 DFQATT and CDR2 SNEGSKA (reference sequence). The CDR3 extends over 16 amino acids. V lost 6 bases, J lost 1 base, and 20 bases lay in between. The CDR3 region has the DNA TGCAGTGCCATAGGGGGGCCCCAGAGACGCACAGATACGCAGTATTTT. Translation gives CSAIGGPQRRTDTQYF.

In its sample, this clonotype was seen a few times. The V call is TRBV20-1, the J call TRBJ2-7; 7 bases are a match to TRBD1. V was pared by 6 bases and J by 2 bases, with 4 bases of the junction left unmatched. There are 12 residues in the CDR3. Germline V gene data show CDR1 as DFQATT and CDR2 as SNEGSKA (reference sequence). CDR3 nucleotide sequence: TGCAGTGCCCCGACAGGGACCTACGAGCAGTACTTC. It is translated as CSAPTGTYEQYF.

The chain is built from TRBV27 and TRBJ1-1; 7 bases line up with TRBD1. This CDR3 region has 13 residues. The J segment lost 9 bases and the V segment lost 4 bases, leaving 8 bases of the junction unmatched. The V gene's germline CDR1 is MNHEY and CDR2 SMNVEV (reference sequence). CDR3: CASSSRDRPKAFF. The CDR3 nucleotides are TGTGCCAGCAGTTCCCGGGACAGACCTAAAGCTTTCTTT.

V usage is TRBV5-1 and J usage is TRBJ1-1; D not certain. This CDR3 has 11 amino acids. V was pared by 7 bases and J by 4 bases, with 8 bases between. Germline-derived CDR1 and CDR2 are SGHRS and YFSETQ. The DNA of the CDR3 is TGCGCCAGCCGAGGTGTCACTGAAGCTTTCTTT. This sequence encodes CASRGVTEAFF.

The CDR3 reads CASSPTAAEAFF. The CDR3 DNA reads as TGTGCCAGCTCACCTACCGCGGCAGAAGCTTTCTTT. This chain joins TRBV18 and TRBJ1-1; the D is unclear. The germline CDR1 and CDR2 sequences are KGHSH and LQKENI. V lost 3 bases and J 8 bases, leaving 10 bases between the germline ends. This CDR3 has 12 amino acids. Combining the CDR3 with reference TRBV18 and TRBJ1-1 gives the whole variable domain NAGVMQNPRHLVRRRGQEARLRCSPMKGHSHVYWYRQLPEEGLKFMVYLQKENIIDESGMPKERFSAEFPKEGPSILRIQQVVRGDSAAYFCASSPTAAEAFFGQGTRLTVV.

This clonotype was found many times. The V call is TRBV20-1, the J call TRBJ2-1; the D gene is possibly TRBD2 (5 bases). V was pared by 5 bases and J by 4 bases, with 15 bases between. Germline values: CDR1 DFQATT, CDR2 SNEGSKA (reference sequence). This CDR3 has 14 amino acids. In DNA, the CDR3 is TGCAGTGCTCCTGTTCTGGGCGGGTACAATGAGCAGTTCTTC. Encoded protein: CSAPVLGGYNEQFF.

The rearrangement joins TRBV5-1 to TRBJ2-1; 9 bases fit TRBD2. Germline CDR1 SGHRS, CDR2 YFSETQ. Trimming took 4 bases from V and 4 from J; bases not matched to a gene: 6. CDR3 length: 15 amino acids. CDR3 sequence reads: CASSEASGDYNEQFF. Written as DNA, the CDR3 is TGCGCCAGCAGCGAGGCTAGCGGGGATTACAATGAGCAGTTCTTC.

The chain recombines TRBV2 with TRBJ1-1, with no clear D. V gave up 6 bases and J gave up 2 bases, with 16 bases separating them. The CDR3 length is 15 residues. Germline assignment: CDR1 SNHLY and CDR2 FYNNEI. CDR3: CASSPDRLYNTEAFF. The CDR3 nucleotides are TGTGCCAGCAGCCCAGACCGACTATACAACACTGAAGCTTTCTTT.

This clonotype was observed a few times. It may be a read error: a sequence one base away is much more abundant. This chain links TRBV13 with TRBJ2-7; a possible D gene is TRBD2 (5 bases). The CDR3 sequence is 15 residues long. V lost 5 bases and J lost 7, with 21 bases in between. Germline V gives CDR1 PRHDT, CDR2 FYEKMQ (reference sequence). CDR3 DNA sequence: TGTGCCAGCAGCCAGAGGGATATTGGATACAATGAGCAGTACTTC. It yields the protein CASSQRDIGYNEQYF.

This chain links TRBV20-1 with TRBJ1-2; TRBD1 matches 9 bases. CDR1 is DFQATT and CDR2 is SNEGSKA in the germline V gene (reference sequence). V trimming: 6 bases; J trimming: 7 bases; junction bases outside the gene matches: 6. This CDR3 is built from 12 residues. The DNA of the CDR3 is TGCAGTGCCCTTAGGACAGGGGCTGGCTACACCTTC. The encoded protein is CSALRTGAGYTF.

This chain connects TRBV7-6 to TRBJ2-4; D gene ambiguous. The DNA end is a closer match to TRBJ2-7, so the J assignment may be wrong. The CDR3 runs to 14 residues. CDR1 and CDR2 (germline): SGHVS, FNYEAQ. CDR3 sequence: CASSSTVRTYEQYF. CDR3 DNA: TGTGCCAGCAGCTCCACAGTTCGAACCTACGAGCAGTACTTC.

This clonotype came up a few times. V and J are TRBV7-9 and TRBJ1-6, with D maybe TRBD1 (5 bases). This CDR3 is built from 13 residues. Per the germline V gene, CDR1 is SEHNR and CDR2 is FQNEAQ (reference sequence). The V end lost 1 base, the J end lost 8 bases, and 6 bases lay between the germline ends. CDR3 protein: CASSLEGDSPLHF. The CDR3 region has the DNA TGTGCCAGCAGCTTAGAAGGGGATTCACCCCTCCACTTT.

This chain joins TRBV7-2 and TRBJ2-1; TRBD1 agrees at 8 bases. CDR3 size: 14 residues. Germline assignment: CDR1 SGHTA and CDR2 FQGNSA. Trimming took 7 bases from V and 5 from J; bases not matched to a gene: 7. The CDR3 protein is CASTPWTGNNEQFF. DNA for the CDR3: TGTGCCAGCACCCCCTGGACAGGGAACAATGAGCAGTTCTTC.

This sequence joins TRBV5-1 and TRBJ2-3; 7 nucleotides line up with TRBD2. There are 15 residues in the CDR3. After removal of 0 bases from V and 2 bases from J, the junction contained 3 bases not matched to a gene. Germline V CDR1 and CDR2: SGHRS, YFSETQ. The CDR3 region is CASSLEAGDTDTQYF. CDR3 nucleotides: TGCGCCAGCAGCTTGGAGGCGGGGGACACAGATACGCAGTATTTT.

This clonotype was seen more than once but under ten times. The chain employs TRBV25-1 and TRBJ2-4; D is possibly TRBD1 (6 bases). The closer fit of TRBJ2-7 to the DNA end suggests the J call may be wrong. This CDR3 is built from 12 residues. Germline CDR1 is MGHDK and CDR2 is SYGVNS. CDR3 residues: CASSEWGREQYF. CDR3 bases: TGTGCCAGCAGTGAATGGGGGCGCGAGCAGTACTTC.

The gene calls are TRBV7-2 and TRBJ2-4; D gene uncertain. This CDR3 contains 14 residues. The germline V and J ends were trimmed by 5 bases and 3 bases, with 11 bases remaining between them. The germline V gene encodes CDR1 SGHTA and CDR2 FQGNSA. CDR3 DNA sequence: TGTGCCAGCAGCCAAAGTAGTGGCAAAAACATTCAGTACTTC. Protein product: CASSQSSGKNIQYF.

As regards this clonotype: At one boundary the junction diverges from the germline segment, which might be a read error. The V call is TRBV11-2, the J call TRBJ2-1, with 7 positions matching TRBD2. Germline assignment: CDR1 SGHAT and CDR2 FQNNGV. The CDR3 has 16 amino acids. CDR3 bases: TGTGCCAGCAGCGGGGAGGGGAAGCGGGACGCCCTTGAGCGGTTCTTC. It codes for CASSGEGKRDALERFF.

The table lists this clonotype with a few counts. The chain uses TRBV6-6 and TRBJ2-5; D remains ambiguous. This CDR3 has 15 residues. CDR1 is MNHNY, CDR2 SVGAGI, per germline (reference sequence). V was pared by 5 bases and J by 0 bases, with 13 bases between. The CDR3 reads CASSQRPMYQETQYF. CDR3 DNA sequence: TGTGCCAGCAGTCAAAGACCGATGTACCAAGAGACCCAGTACTTC.

V is TRBV4-2 and J is TRBJ2-7, with TRBD1 identical over 7 bases. Germline lookup yields CDR1 LGHNA and CDR2 YNFKEQ. Trimming at V came to 4 bases and at J to 3 bases, leaving 9 bases not matched to a gene. This CDR3 region has 15 residues. The CDR3 reads CASSPTVGGDYEQYF. Here the CDR3 DNA reads TGTGCCAGCAGCCCCACAGTAGGGGGCGACTACGAGCAGTACTTC.

In its sample, this clonotype was seen a few times. The chain couples TRBV6-1 to TRBJ2-3; either TRBD1 or TRBD2 may supply D (6 bases each). Between the trimmed V and J ends, which lost 6 bases and 3 bases, there was a span of 19 bases. Germline CDR1 and CDR2: MNHNS and SASEGT. This CDR3 is 16 amino acids long. CDR3: CASRSPRGTGTDTQYF. CDR3 nucleotide sequence: TGTGCCAGCAGATCCCCTAGGGGGACTGGTACAGATACGCAGTATTTT.

The chain links TRBV5-1 to TRBJ1-1; TRBD1 matches at 8 bases. Germline lookup yields CDR1 SGHRS and CDR2 YFSETQ. This CDR3 has 14 residues. Unmatched junction bases numbered 8, after V lost 4 bases and J lost 6 bases. The CDR3 region has the DNA TGCGCCAGCAGCAGCCGGACAGGGACCTCTGAAGCTTTCTTT. This encodes CASSSRTGTSEAFF.

The chain employs TRBV15 and TRBJ2-7; 11 bases fit TRBD1. Germline values: CDR1 LNHNV, CDR2 YYDKDF (reference sequence). The CDR3 has 13 residues. With 8 bases clipped from V and 4 bases from J, the junction kept 4 bases outside the gene matches. The CDR3 spells CATARDRGYEQYF. The CDR3 DNA is TGTGCCACCGCAAGGGACAGGGGGTACGAGCAGTACTTC.